This T cell receptor beta chain was sequenced for a study of T cell responses to AZD1222 COVID-19 vaccine. General study results and limits: After two AZD1222 doses, spike-specific TCR breadth and depth rose versus day 0.

Sequencing used immunoSEQ multiplex PCR; TCRdb keeps in-frame clones, though not all of them. The sample yields roughly 130,000 clones, 80% to 90% seen once. Notes on this clone: Its specificity is not known.

The CDR3 is made up of 15 amino acids. The germline V gene encodes CDR1 SGHDN and CDR2 FVKESK. V shed 0 bases and J 10 bases; nucleotides not matched to a gene: 6. V and J are TRBV14 and TRBJ1-6, with 7 bases lining up with TRBD1. The receptor comes from an adult in good health. Sample: peripheral blood, taken on day 0 of AZD1222 vaccination. For the CDR3, the DNA is TGTGCCAGCAGCCAAGATCCGACAGGGAGGTCACCCCTCCACTTT. Its translation is CASSQDPTGRSPLHF. Full variable domain (missing parts from reference TRBV14 and TRBJ1-6): EAGVTQFPSHSVIEKGQTVTLRCDPISGHDNLYWYRRVMGKEIKFLLHFVKESKQDESGMPNNRFLAERTGGTYSTLKVQPAELEDSGVYFCASSQDPTGRSPLHFGNGTRLTVT.